This TCR beta chain was identified in a study of T cell responses to AZD1222 COVID-19 vaccine. Study-wide context: Analysis merged second doses at about 4 or about 12 weeks.

Produced via immunoSEQ multiplex PCR; TCRdb's table is partial and in-frame only. Altogether approximately 160,000 clones are present, more than 70% being singletons, with the ten largest covering around 2.2%. The CDR3 sequence is 14 residues long. With 0 bases removed from V and 7 bases from J, the gap between germline ends came to 10 bases. Germline lookup yields CDR1 SGHNT and CDR2 YENEEA. General observations from the study: It was only a handful of AZD1222 recipients who were seropositive at baseline. Within unmutated variant regions lay the reported targets of nearly half of spike-specific TCRs. Most donors were white British, females outnumbered males, and clonal diversity was possibly underestimated.

A word on this clone: As yet, its antigen is unknown.

The source of this sequence is an adult in good health. This specimen consisted of peripheral blood, obtained on day 0 of AZD1222 vaccination. The chain employs TRBV11-3 and TRBJ2-1; no definite D call. CDR3 DNA: TGTGCCAGCAGCTTAGATCCAGCTGGGAATGAGCAGTTCTTC. Amino acids: CASSLDPAGNEQFF.